Shown below are 7 T cell receptor beta chains from a single sample sequenced in a study of T cell changes during pregnancy in multiple sclerosis. Assay: immunoSEQ multiplex PCR; the TCRdb copy retains only in-frame clones and omits some. The sample shows roughly 100,000 clones, just over 90% of them seen only once. This specimen consisted of peripheral blood, obtained after pregnancy. These receptors were collected from a female donor with multiple sclerosis, enrolled in a pregnancy study.

The rearrangement links TRBV29-1 to TRBJ2-5, with TRBD2 matching over 8 bases. Trimming cost V 3 bases and J 3 bases; bases outside gene matches: 6. Germline V gives CDR1 SQVTM, CDR2 ANQGSEA. The CDR3 totals 14 residues. The CDR3 coding sequence is TGCAGCGTTGATGGCGGGGGGTTTGAAGAGACCCAGTACTTC. The encoded protein is CSVDGGGFEETQYF.

The J gene is TRBJ1-2, the V gene TRBV5-1; D is uncertain. CDR3 length: 13 amino acids. V was trimmed by 4 bases and J by 2 bases, leaving 9 bases between them. The germline CDR1 and CDR2 sequences are SGHRS and YFSETQ. CDR3 loop: CASSPPGNYGYTF. The CDR3, as DNA: TGCGCCAGCAGCCCTCCGGGGAACTATGGCTACACCTTC.

The V call is TRBV4-1, the J call TRBJ1-2; 8 nucleotides line up with TRBD1. Per germline, CDR1 MGHRA and CDR2 YSYEKL. The CDR3 contains 13 residues. V gave up 5 bases and J gave up 5 bases; unmatched junction bases: 4. The CDR3: CASSYDRGYGYTF. DNA of the CDR3: TGCGCCAGCAGCTACGACAGGGGATATGGCTACACCTTC.

The rearrangement uses TRBV27 and TRBJ2-7; TRBD1 matches 9 bases. Germline CDR1 and CDR2: MNHEY and SMNVEV (reference sequence). J lost 1 base, V lost 2 bases, and 3 bases had no gene match. The CDR3 spans 15 residues. The CDR3 sequence is CASSLGGTGSYEQYF. For the CDR3, the DNA is TGTGCCAGCAGTTTAGGGGGGACAGGGTCCTACGAGCAGTACTTC.

This clone was seen only once. This sequence joins TRBV5-6 and TRBJ1-5, with 8 bases lining up with TRBD1. V was pared by 5 bases and J by 5 bases, with 9 bases of the junction left unmatched. This CDR3 contains 15 residues. Per germline, CDR1 SGHDT and CDR2 YYEEEE. The CDR3 DNA reads as TGTGCCAGCAGTTTGATAGACAGGGGCGATCAGCCCCAGCATTTT. Its protein is CASSLIDRGDQPQHF.

The V and J genes are TRBV30 and TRBJ2-5; a weak D match, TRBD2 (5 bases). This CDR3 spans 15 amino acids. Germline lookup yields CDR1 GTSNPN and CDR2 SVGIG (reference sequence). The V and J ends lost 0 bases and 2 bases respectively, with 13 bases between them. In DNA form, the CDR3 reads TGTGCCTGGAGTGTAGCGGTCAGGAGACAAGAGACCCAGTACTTC. This encodes CAWSVAVRRQETQYF.

The V and J genes are TRBV5-1 and TRBJ2-1; D is perhaps TRBD2 (5 bases). The germline CDR1 and CDR2 sequences are SGHRS and YFSETQ. The CDR3 contains 15 residues. V shed 0 bases and J shed 0 bases, with 7 bases lying between them. Here the CDR3 DNA reads TGCGCCAGCAGCTTGGCTGGACTCTCCTACAATGAGCAGTTCTTC. Translated: CASSLAGLSYNEQFF.